Listed below are T cell receptor beta chains from one sample, sequenced in a study of blood T cell repertoires in COVID-19. TCRdb's copy holds only in-frame clones and misses some; the assay was immunoSEQ multiplex PCR. The table includes 200,000 to 250,000 clones, around 84% detected once. Sequenced material: peripheral blood. The source of these receptors is a woman in her 70s with active or convalescent COVID-19. Each CDR3 is given with its conserved first and last residue. A D gene is named only where the DNA matches it firmly. Clone size appears in some rows only: once, few, many, or a class for an expanded clone.

>-|-|TRBJ1-5|14|TRBV5-5
CASSLAGNNQPQHF
TGTGCCAGCAGCTTAGCAGGCAACAATCAGCCCCAGCATTTT
>TRBD1|-|TRBJ1-6|14|TRBV19
CASRQGQENSPLHF
TGTGCCAGTAGACAAGGACAGGAAAATTCACCCCTCCACTTT
>TRBD1|few|TRBJ1-6|15|TRBV9
CASRRQGGDNSPLHF
TGTGCCAGCAGGAGACAGGGTGGAGATAATTCACCCCTCCACTTT
>-|-|TRBJ1-5|13|TRBV7-8
CASSFRDFEPQHF
TGTGCCAGCAGCTTTCGTGACTTTGAGCCCCAGCATTTT
>-|few|TRBJ1-5|16|TRBV7-2
CASSPGSVLSNQPQHF
TGTGCCAGCAGCCCCGGGTCAGTCCTTAGCAATCAGCCCCAGCATTTT
>TRBD1|-|TRBJ1-2|17|TRBV7-6
CASSLVRSPGQGYGYTF
TGTGCCAGCAGCTTAGTGCGCTCACCGGGACAGGGCTATGGCTACACCTTC
>-|-|TRBJ2-7|14|TRBV7-6
CASSLTASNYEQYF
TGTGCCAGCAGCTTGACAGCATCTAACTACGAGCAGTACTTC
>-|-|TRBJ2-1|12|TRBV2
CASSDGGNEQFF
TGTGCCAGCAGTGACGGGGGTAATGAGCAGTTCTTC
>-|-|TRBJ1-3|14|TRBV7-9
CASSLSQGPGTIYF
TGTGCCAGCAGCTTATCACAGGGACCGGGCACCATATATTTT
>-|-|TRBJ1-1|13|TRBV10-3
CAISGGGNTEAFF
TGTGCCATCAGTGGGGGGGGGAACACTGAAGCTTTCTTT
>-|-|TRBJ1-1|16|TRBV5-1
CASSFGSQTMNTEAFF
TGCGCCAGCAGCTTTGGGTCACAGACCATGAACACTGAAGCTTTCTTT
>-|-|TRBJ1-6|13|TRBV5-1
CASRGQFNSPLHF
TGCGCCAGCAGGGGGCAGTTTAATTCACCCCTCCACTTT
>-|-|TRBJ1-4|15|TRBV9
CASSPRGAGVEKLFF
TGTGCCAGCAGCCCCCGGGGGGCAGGGGTTGAAAAACTGTTTTTT
>-|-|TRBJ1-3|16|TRBV19
CASSTREFYSGNTIYF
TGTGCCAGTAGTACTCGGGAATTTTACTCTGGAAACACCATATATTTT
>-|-|TRBJ1-4|14|TRBV27
CASSPRVRDEKLFF
TGTGCCAGTAGTCCCAGGGTCAGGGATGAAAAACTGTTTTTT
>-|-|TRBJ2-7|16|TRBV7-3
CASSPHQPSQPYEQYF
TGTGCCAGCAGCCCGCACCAACCAAGCCAACCCTACGAGCAGTACTTC
>-|-|TRBJ2-2|14|TRBV10-3
CAISESSGSGELFF
TGTGCCATCAGTGAGTCTTCCGGGTCCGGGGAGCTGTTTTTT
>TRBD2|-|TRBJ2-6|15|TRBV12-5
CASGLRGVGANVLTF
TGTGCTAGTGGTTTGCGGGGGGTTGGGGCCAACGTCCTGACTTTC